This T cell receptor beta chain stems from a study of blood T cell repertoires in COVID-19. Study background: Acute and convalescent COVID-19 specimens originated in the United States, Italy and Spain.

The protocol was immunoSEQ multiplex PCR, while the TCRdb copy is restricted to in-frame clones and leaves out a portion. Of 90,000 to 120,000 clones listed, approximately 88% are singletons. This receptor was obtained from a human donor in a cohort sampled during active COVID-19. Sequences were obtained from peripheral blood.

The CDR3 sequence is CASKFTAGVDSNQPQHF. The CDR3 DNA follows: TGTGCCAGCAAATTTACGGCAGGGGTAGATAGCAATCAGCCCCAGCATTTT. The chain joins TRBV3-1 (or the pseudogene TRBV3-2) to TRBJ1-5, with D possibly TRBD1 on 6 matching bases. Germline V gene lookup returns CDR1 LGHDT and CDR2 YNNKEL (reference sequence). The V and J ends lost 7 bases and 0 bases respectively, with 19 bases between them. The CDR3 loop spans 17 amino acids.